These 8 T cell receptor beta chains were all obtained from the same sample, sequenced in a study of T cells in Graves' hyperthyroidism and ophthalmopathy. TCR beta CDR3 region amplification was performed from RNA transcripts. The TCR CDR3 first-round RT-PCR relied on the HTBI primer set. TCRdb re-derived calls from the multiplex PCR reads in MiXCR, one entry per CDR3 protein. The profile shows more than 55,000 distinct CDR3 sequences, under 70% of them singletons. The sequenced sample consisted of blood. These receptors all come from a woman aged 60-70 years with Graves' ophthalmopathy.

This clonotype came up many times. V is TRBV19 and J is TRBJ2-7; the D gene could be TRBD1 or TRBD2 (5 bases each). The CDR3 has 16 residues. The V gene lost 4 bases and the J gene lost 0 bases, with 16 bases spanning the gap. Germline CDR1 LNHDA, CDR2 SQIVND (reference sequence). The CDR3 nucleotides are TGTGCCAGTAGTACCCGGGTGGGGACCTTCTCCTACGAGCAGTACTTC. This translates into CASSTRVGTFSYEQYF.

This clonotype is termed medium-sized. The chain uses TRBV20-1 and TRBJ2-1; D is tentatively TRBD1 or TRBD2 (5 bases each). The CDR3 runs to 13 residues. Trimming cost V 5 bases and J 4 bases, with 12 bases left between them. Germline CDR1 DFQATT, CDR2 SNEGSKA (reference sequence). CDR3 residues: CSAYGDGYNEQFF. CDR3 sequence (DNA): TGCAGTGCTTACGGGGACGGATACAATGAGCAGTTCTTC.

This clonotype was seen ten or more times. The chain recombines TRBV20-1 with TRBJ2-1, with D uncertain. Trimming removed 4 bases from V and 10 bases from J, with 20 bases in between. CDR1 is DFQATT, CDR2 SNEGSKA, per germline (reference sequence). The CDR3 covers 14 residues. CDR3 residues: CSAKEIADRTEQFF. The CDR3 DNA follows: TGCAGTGCTAAAGAGATAGCCGACCGGACGGAGCAGTTCTTC.

With regard to this clonotype: A much larger clone is a single base away; this may be a read error. The chain combines TRBV6-5 with TRBJ2-5; perhaps TRBD1 as D (5 bases). V was cut by 5 bases and J by 5 bases, with 12 bases left in between. The CDR3 has 13 residues. Per the germline V gene, CDR1 is MNHEY and CDR2 is SVGAGI. CDR3 amino acids: CASSGRVLETQYF. CDR3 DNA: TGTGCCAGCAGTGGCAGGGTCTTGGAGACCCAGTACTTC.

This clonotype was observed many times. J is TRBJ1-1 and V is TRBV5-6; 7 bases are shared with TRBD1. The germline V gene encodes CDR1 SGHDT and CDR2 YYEEEE. V dropped 0 bases and J dropped 10; count of bases not matched to a gene: 3. The CDR3 has 12 residues. Here the CDR3 reads CASSLVYRGAFF. The DNA for the CDR3 is TGTGCCAGCAGCTTGGTGTACAGGGGAGCTTTCTTT.

The rearrangement joins TRBV28 to TRBJ1-5; D remains unclear. Germline CDR1 MDHEN, CDR2 SYDVKM. The V end lost 4 bases, the J end lost 4 bases, and 17 bases lay between the germline ends. The CDR3 is made up of 16 amino acids. The CDR3 loop is CASSSREAPRNQPQHF. The CDR3, as DNA: TGTGCCAGCAGTTCGCGGGAGGCCCCTCGGAATCAGCCCCAGCATTTT.

V gene TRBV5-6 combines with J gene TRBJ2-7, with TRBD1 matching 10 bases. The V and J ends lost 2 bases and 2 bases, in that order; junction bases with no gene match: 4. Germline V CDR1 and CDR2: SGHDT, YYEEEE. The CDR3 has 15 residues. This chain's CDR3 is CASSFGTGEAYEQYF. The CDR3 DNA reads TGTGCCAGCAGCTTCGGGACAGGGGAGGCCTACGAGCAGTACTTC.

The chain has TRBV28 and TRBJ1-1; the match to TRBD1 covers 7 bases. CDR1 and CDR2 from the germline V gene are MDHEN and SYDVKM. The V segment lost 5 bases and the J segment 10 bases; nucleotides outside the gene matches: 13. This CDR3 contains 14 residues. The CDR3 nucleotides read TGTGCCAGCAGTCCCGGGGACAGTGTACGGGGAGCTTTCTTT. Encoded protein: CASSPGDSVRGAFF.